This paragraph reports one T cell receptor beta chain. Generated by immunoSEQ multiplex PCR, the TCRdb table keeps only in-frame clones and is missing some. The sample records approximately 150,000 clones, approximately 93% being singletons. The validation cohort, a group of over a hundred subjects, included the donors and was separate from the roughly 670-subject first cohort. The data were obtained in a study of cytomegalovirus exposure and HLA in healthy donors. Per germline, CDR1 SEHNR and CDR2 FQNEAQ (reference sequence). This CDR3 region has 15 residues. The V and J ends lost 3 bases and 1 base respectively, with 12 bases between them.

Sequencing input: PBMCs. This TCR came from a man aged 18 to 29 in good health and CMV-seronegative. The chain couples TRBV7-9 to TRBJ1-1; D ambiguous. CDR3 region: CASSFQRSANTEAFF. CDR3 coding DNA: TGTGCCAGCAGCTTCCAACGGAGCGCGAACACTGAAGCTTTCTTT.